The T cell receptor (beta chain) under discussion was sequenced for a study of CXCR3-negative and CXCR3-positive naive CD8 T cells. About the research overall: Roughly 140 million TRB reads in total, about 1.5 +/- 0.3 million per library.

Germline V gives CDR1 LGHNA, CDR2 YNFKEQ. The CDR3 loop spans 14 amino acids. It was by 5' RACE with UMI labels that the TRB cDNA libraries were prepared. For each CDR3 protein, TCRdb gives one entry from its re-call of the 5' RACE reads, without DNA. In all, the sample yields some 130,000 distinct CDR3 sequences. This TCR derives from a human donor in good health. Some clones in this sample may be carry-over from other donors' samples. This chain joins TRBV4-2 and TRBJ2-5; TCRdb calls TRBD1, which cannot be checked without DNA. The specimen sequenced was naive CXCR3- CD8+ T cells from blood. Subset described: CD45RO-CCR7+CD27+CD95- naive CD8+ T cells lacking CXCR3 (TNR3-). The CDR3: CASSQVGQQETQYF.